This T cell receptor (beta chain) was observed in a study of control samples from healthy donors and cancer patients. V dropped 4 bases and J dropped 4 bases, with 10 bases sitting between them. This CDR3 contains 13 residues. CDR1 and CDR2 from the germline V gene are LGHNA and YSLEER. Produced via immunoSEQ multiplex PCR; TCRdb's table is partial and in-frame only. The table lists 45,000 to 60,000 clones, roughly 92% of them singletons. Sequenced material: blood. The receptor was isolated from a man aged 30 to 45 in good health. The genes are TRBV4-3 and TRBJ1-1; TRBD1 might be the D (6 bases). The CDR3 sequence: CASSRGLGTEAFF. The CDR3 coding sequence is TGCGCCAGCAGCCGGGGGCTCGGCACTGAAGCTTTCTTT.